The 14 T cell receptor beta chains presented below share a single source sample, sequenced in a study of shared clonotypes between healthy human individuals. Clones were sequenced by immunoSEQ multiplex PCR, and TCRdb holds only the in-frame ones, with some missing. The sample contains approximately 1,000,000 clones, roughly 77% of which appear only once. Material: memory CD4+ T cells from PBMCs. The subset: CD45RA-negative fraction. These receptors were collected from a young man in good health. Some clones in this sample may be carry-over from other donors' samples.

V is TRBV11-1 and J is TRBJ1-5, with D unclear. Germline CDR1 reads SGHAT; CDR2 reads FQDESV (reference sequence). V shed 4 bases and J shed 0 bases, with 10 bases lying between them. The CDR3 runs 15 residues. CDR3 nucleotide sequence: TGTGCCAGCAGCTCGGGCTCAGGTAGCAATCAGCCCCAGCATTTT. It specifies CASSSGSGSNQPQHF.

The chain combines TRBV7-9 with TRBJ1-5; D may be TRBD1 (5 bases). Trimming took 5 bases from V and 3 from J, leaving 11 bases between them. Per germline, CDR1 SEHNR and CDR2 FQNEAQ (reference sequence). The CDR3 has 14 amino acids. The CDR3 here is CASSPGRLNQPQHF. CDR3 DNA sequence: TGTGCCAGCAGCCCGGGACGGCTCAATCAGCCCCAGCATTTT. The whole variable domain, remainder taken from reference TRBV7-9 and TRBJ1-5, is DTGVSQNPRHKITKRGQNVTFRCDPISEHNRLYWYRQTLGQGPEFLTYFQNEAQLEKSRLLSDRFSAERPKGSFSTLEIQRTEQGDSAMYLCASSPGRLNQPQHFGDGTRLSIL.

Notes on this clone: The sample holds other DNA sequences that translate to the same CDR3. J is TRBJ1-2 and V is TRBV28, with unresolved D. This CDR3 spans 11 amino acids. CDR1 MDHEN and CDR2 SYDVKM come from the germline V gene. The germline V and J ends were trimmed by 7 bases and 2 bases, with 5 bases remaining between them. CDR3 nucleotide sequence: TGTGCCAGCACGTCGAACTATGGCTACACCTTC. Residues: CASTSNYGYTF.

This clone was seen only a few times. Here the CDR3 reads CASGLGDHEADEQFF. The CDR3 DNA reads as TGTGCTAGTGGTTTGGGGGACCACGAGGCTGATGAGCAGTTCTTC. The chain links TRBV12-5 to TRBJ2-1; tentatively, D is TRBD1 or TRBD2 (5 bases each). The CDR3 has 15 amino acids. The V and J ends lost 1 base and 8 bases respectively, with 15 bases between them. The germline CDR1 and CDR2 sequences are LGHNT and FRNRAP.

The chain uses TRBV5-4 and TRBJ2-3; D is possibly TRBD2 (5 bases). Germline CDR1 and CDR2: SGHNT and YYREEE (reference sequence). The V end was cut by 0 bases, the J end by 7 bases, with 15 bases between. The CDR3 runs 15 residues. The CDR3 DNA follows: TGTGCCAGCAGCTTGGGTCCAGCGTCGGGGAATACGCAGTATTTT. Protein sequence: CASSLGPASGNTQYF. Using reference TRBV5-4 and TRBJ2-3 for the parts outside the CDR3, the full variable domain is ETGVTQSPTHLIKTRGQQVTLRCSSQSGHNTVSWYQQALGQGPQFIFQYYREEENGRGNFPPRFSGLQFPNYSSELNVNALELDDSALYLCASSLGPASGNTQYFGPGTRLTVL.

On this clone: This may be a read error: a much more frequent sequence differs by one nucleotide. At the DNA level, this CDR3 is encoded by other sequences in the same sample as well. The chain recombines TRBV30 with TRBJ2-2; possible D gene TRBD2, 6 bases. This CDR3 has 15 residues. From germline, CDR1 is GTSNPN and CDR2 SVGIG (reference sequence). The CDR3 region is CAWSRLATITGELFF. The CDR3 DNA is TGTGCCTGGAGTCGGCTAGCGACCATAACCGGGGAGCTATTTTTT.

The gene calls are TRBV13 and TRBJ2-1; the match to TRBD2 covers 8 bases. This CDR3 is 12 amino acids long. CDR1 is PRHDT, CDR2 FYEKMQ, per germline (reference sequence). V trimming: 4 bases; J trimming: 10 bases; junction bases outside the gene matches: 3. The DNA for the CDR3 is TGTGCCAGCAGCTACTTAGCGGGAGAGCAGTTCTTC. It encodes CASSYLAGEQFF.

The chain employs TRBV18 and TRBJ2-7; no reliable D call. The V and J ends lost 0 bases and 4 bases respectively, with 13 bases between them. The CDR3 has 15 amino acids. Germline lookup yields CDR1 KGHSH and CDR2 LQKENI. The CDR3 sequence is CASSPPSPQRYEQYF. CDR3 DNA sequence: TGTGCCAGCTCACCACCGAGCCCCCAGAGGTACGAGCAGTACTTC.

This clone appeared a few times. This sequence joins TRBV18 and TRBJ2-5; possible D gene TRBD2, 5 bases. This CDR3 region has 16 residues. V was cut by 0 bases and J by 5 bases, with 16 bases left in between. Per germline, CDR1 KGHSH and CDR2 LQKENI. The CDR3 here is CASSPPRLVGEETQYF. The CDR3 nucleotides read TGTGCCAGCTCACCACCGCGACTGGTGGGAGAGGAGACCCAGTACTTC.

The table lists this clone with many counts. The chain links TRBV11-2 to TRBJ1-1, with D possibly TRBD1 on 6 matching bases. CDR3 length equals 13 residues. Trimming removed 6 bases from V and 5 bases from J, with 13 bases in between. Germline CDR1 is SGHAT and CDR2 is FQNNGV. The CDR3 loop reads CASSEQGSTEAFF. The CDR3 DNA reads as TGTGCCAGCAGTGAGCAGGGGTCTACTGAAGCTTTCTTT.

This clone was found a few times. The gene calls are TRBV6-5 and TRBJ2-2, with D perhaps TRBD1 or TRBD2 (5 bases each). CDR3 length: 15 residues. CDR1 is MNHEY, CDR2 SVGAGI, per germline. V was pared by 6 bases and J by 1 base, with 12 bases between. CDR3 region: CASRRGTENTGELFF. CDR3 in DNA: TGTGCCAGCAGACGAGGGACGGAGAACACCGGGGAGCTGTTTTTT.

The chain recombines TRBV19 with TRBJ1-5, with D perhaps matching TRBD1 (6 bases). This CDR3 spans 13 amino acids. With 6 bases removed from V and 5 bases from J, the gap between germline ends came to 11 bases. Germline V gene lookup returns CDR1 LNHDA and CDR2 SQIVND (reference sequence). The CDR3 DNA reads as TGTGCCAGTAGATCTGGACAGCATCAGCCCCAGCATTTT. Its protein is CASRSGQHQPQHF.

The CDR3 DNA is TGTGCCAGCAGTGATACAGACAGGGCTTTCTTT. Translation: CASSDTDRAFF. The chain joins TRBV6-4 to TRBJ1-1, with D possibly being TRBD1 (6 bases). The CDR3 has 11 residues. Looked up from germline, CDR1 is MRHNA and CDR2 is SNTAGT. V was cut by 3 bases and J by 11 bases, with 10 bases left in between.

The CDR3 sequence: CASSLVGRTNEKLFF. CDR3 DNA sequence: TGTGCCAGCAGCTTGGTCGGCAGGACGAATGAAAAACTGTTTTTT. This rearrangement joins TRBV5-8 to TRBJ1-4, with D hard to call. Germline V gene sequence: CDR1 SGHTS, CDR2 YDEGEE. The V gene lost 0 bases and the J gene lost 5 bases, with 11 bases spanning the gap. The CDR3 consists of 15 residues.